The present TCR beta chain was sequenced within a study of cytomegalovirus exposure and HLA in healthy donors. Study-level findings and limits: Accurate HLA-A and HLA-B prediction from TCR beta sequences was reported for most subjects. Cytomegalovirus status, reportedly, was diagnosed with high specificity and sensitivity by the classifier.

The CDR3 has 14 residues. V was trimmed by 4 bases and J by 5 bases, leaving 11 bases between them. Germline V gives CDR1 MNHEY, CDR2 SMNVEV (reference sequence). Comments on this clone: The target antigen is unknown.

PCR employed 60 Vbeta and 13 Jbeta primers. Authors' data handling: An analysis that came later counted some 80 million unique TCR beta chains, approximately 12 million shared. Produced via immunoSEQ multiplex PCR; TCRdb's table is partial and in-frame only. The DNA gave D and trimming, while V, J and clone size come from that table. The table records 30,000 to 40,000 clones, around 84% of them present only once. The sequencing sample was made of PBMCs. The gene calls are TRBV27 and TRBJ2-2; possible D gene TRBD1, 6 bases. The TCR sequence derives from a woman aged 18-29 years in good health and CMV-seronegative. The CDR3 loop is CASSSRTATGELFF. CDR3 DNA: TGTGCCAGCAGTTCTCGGACAGCTACCGGGGAGCTGTTTTTT.